This is a list of T cell receptor beta chains from one sample in a study of PD-1 blockade in mismatch repair-deficient tumors. The data were produced by immunoSEQ multiplex PCR, yet TCRdb's version contains in-frame clones alone and is incomplete. The sample carries over 100,000 clones, over 60% recorded once. The specimen comprised peripheral blood, sampled more than 58 weeks after starting pembrolizumab. The receptors come from an adult with mismatch repair-deficient cancer. CDR3s include the opening cysteine and the closing phenylalanine or tryptophan. D genes are given only for firm matches. Clone size is stated in some rows and not others, as once, few, many or a class when expanded.

V gene	D gene	clone size	J gene	CDR3 protein	CDR3 DNA
TRBV30	NA	once	TRBJ2-7	CAWKLPRRVTWEQYF	TGTGCCTGGAAACTTCCCCGCAGGGTTACGTGGGAGCAGTACTTC
TRBV2	TRBD1	NA	TRBJ1-4	CASSERGQVEKLFF	TGTGCCAGCAGTGAACGGGGACAGGTTGAAAAACTGTTTTTT
TRBV6-5	NA	once	TRBJ1-1	CASSYSDRNTEAFF	TGTGCCAGCAGTTACTCGGATAGGAACACTGAAGCTTTCTTT
TRBV9	NA	NA	TRBJ2-1	CASSVEVRRTGNEQFF	TGTGCCAGCAGCGTAGAGGTCAGGCGAACCGGCAATGAGCAGTTCTTC
TRBV4-2	NA	few	TRBJ1-2	CASSQEGGYTF	TGTGCCAGCAGCCAAGAGGGCGGCTACACCTTC
TRBV9	NA	once	TRBJ1-5	CASSVGAGPSNQPQHF	TGTGCCAGCAGCGTAGGGGCAGGTCCTAGCAATCAGCCCCAGCATTTT
TRBV5-1	NA	few	TRBJ2-7	CASSLDLGSTYEQYF	TGCGCCAGCAGCTTGGATCTGGGATCAACCTACGAGCAGTACTTC
TRBV5-1	NA	NA	TRBJ2-2	CASSSGQGSANTGELFF	TGCGCCAGCAGCTCAGGGCAGGGCTCAGCGAACACCGGGGAGCTGTTTTTT
TRBV5-8	NA	NA	TRBJ2-5	CASSSRGIGETQYF	TGTGCCAGCAGCTCCAGGGGAATCGGAGAGACCCAGTACTTC
TRBV7-9	NA	NA	TRBJ1-4	CASSLATAGSYNEKLFF	TGTGCCAGCAGCTTAGCGACTGCCGGGAGCTATAATGAAAAACTGTTTTTT
TRBV11-2	NA	NA	TRBJ2-2	CASSLSRGEPGGGELFF	TGTGCCAGCAGCTTGTCACGGGGAGAACCCGGGGGCGGGGAGCTGTTTTTT
TRBV7-3	NA	NA	TRBJ1-2	CASSPSGQSNYGYTF	TGTGCCAGCAGCCCCAGCGGACAGTCCAACTATGGCTACACCTTC
TRBV5-1	TRBD1	NA	TRBJ2-7	CASSLSTGTDYEQYF	TGCGCCAGCAGCTTATCGACAGGGACCGACTACGAGCAGTACTTC
TRBV11-2	NA	NA	TRBJ1-2	CASSPLNQGYGYTF	TGTGCCAGCAGCCCCTTGAACCAGGGTTATGGCTACACCTTC
TRBV11-1	TRBD1	NA	TRBJ1-1	CASSRGTGSNTEAFF	TGTGCCAGCAGCCGAGGGACAGGTTCGAACACTGAAGCTTTCTTT
TRBV18	NA	few	TRBJ1-2	CASSPTEFYGYTF	TGTGCCAGCTCACCTACGGAGTTCTATGGCTACACCTTC
TRBV18	NA	NA	TRBJ1-1	CASSPGLNTEAFF	TGTGCCAGCTCACCAGGACTGAACACTGAAGCTTTCTTT
TRBV25-1	NA	NA	TRBJ2-6	CASSGISGANVLTF	TGTGCCAGCTCGGGGATCTCTGGGGCCAACGTCCTGACTTTC
TRBV11-2	TRBD2	NA	TRBJ2-7	CASSFTGLAGERYEQYF	TGTGCCAGCAGCTTTACGGGACTAGCGGGAGAGCGCTACGAGCAGTACTTC
TRBV7-2	NA	NA	TRBJ1-4	CASSPGWGGEKLFF	TGTGCCAGCAGCCCGGGATGGGGGGGTGAAAAACTGTTTTTT
TRBV5-1	TRBD2	NA	TRBJ2-1	CASSLTSGTYNEQFF	TGCGCCAGCAGCTTGACTAGCGGGACGTACAATGAGCAGTTCTTC
TRBV27	NA	NA	TRBJ2-1	CASSLSTSSYNEQFF	TGTGCCAGCAGTTTGTCGACTAGCTCCTACAATGAGCAGTTCTTC
TRBV7-2	NA	few	TRBJ1-4	CASSLGDGRGEKLFF	TGTGCCAGCAGCTTAGGGGACGGCCGCGGGGAAAAACTGTTTTTT
TRBV5-4	TRBD1	NA	TRBJ2-1	CASSWSETGGYRTNNEQFF	TGTGCCAGCAGCTGGTCGGAGACAGGGGGGTATCGCACCAACAATGAGCAGTTCTTC
TRBV2	TRBD1	many	TRBJ2-7	CASSDETLRDRGSYEQYF	TGTGCCAGCAGTGACGAGACCCTCCGGGACAGGGGCTCCTACGAGCAGTACTTC
TRBV7-8	TRBD1	few	TRBJ2-3	CASSPGQGTDTQYF	TGTGCCAGCAGCCCTGGACAGGGCACAGATACGCAGTATTTT
TRBV21-1	NA	NA	TRBJ2-1	CASSKARGSGERHNEQFF	TGTGCCAGCAGCAAAGCGAGGGGTAGCGGGGAGCGTCACAATGAGCAGTTCTTC
TRBV6-5	NA	NA	TRBJ2-7	CASSYRSLGSYEQYF	TGTGCCAGCAGTTACCGATCCCTGGGGTCCTACGAGCAGTACTTC
TRBV7-9	NA	once	TRBJ2-1	CASSFSGTEQFF	TGTGCCAGCAGCTTTTCCGGTACTGAGCAGTTCTTC
TRBV5-4	TRBD1	NA	TRBJ2-5	CASSSGQGSQETQYF	TGTGCCAGCAGTTCGGGACAGGGGAGTCAAGAGACCCAGTACTTC
TRBV27	TRBD2	NA	TRBJ2-1	CASSSTPGGRLGNEQFF	TGTGCCAGCAGTTCCACCCCCGGCGGGAGGTTGGGCAATGAGCAGTTCTTC
TRBV30	NA	NA	TRBJ1-2	CAWSRGQGYGYTF	TGTGCCTGGAGCCGCGGGCAAGGCTATGGCTACACCTTC
TRBV10-3	TRBD1	NA	TRBJ2-1	CAASDRHNEQFF	TGTGCCGCATCGGACAGGCACAATGAGCAGTTCTTC
TRBV6-1	NA	once	TRBJ1-5	CASRETGNNQPQHF	TGTGCCAGCAGGGAAACAGGTAACAATCAGCCCCAGCATTTT
TRBV9	TRBD1	NA	TRBJ1-2	CASSVDSTGGGGYTF	TGTGCCAGCAGCGTAGACTCTACAGGGGGCGGTGGCTACACCTTC
TRBV18	NA	NA	TRBJ1-2	CASSLGYGYTF	TGTGCCAGCTCCCTTGGTTATGGCTACACCTTC
TRBV5-1	NA	NA	TRBJ2-2	CASIGGTENTGELFF	TGCGCCAGCATTGGCGGGACGGAGAACACCGGGGAGCTGTTTTTT
TRBV13	TRBD2	NA	TRBJ2-3	CASSRGLAGGSTDTQYF	TGTGCCAGCAGCCGGGGACTAGCGGGAGGAAGCACAGATACGCAGTATTTT
TRBV18	NA	NA	TRBJ2-3	CASSSGTTDTQYF	TGTGCCAGCTCATCGGGGACTACAGATACGCAGTATTTT
TRBV20-1	NA	NA	TRBJ2-1	CSPGGNEQFF	TGCAGTCCAGGCGGGAATGAGCAGTTCTTC
TRBV14	NA	NA	TRBJ2-6	CASSRVDSGANVLTF	TGTGCCAGCAGCCGAGTCGATTCTGGGGCCAACGTCCTGACTTTC
TRBV6-5	NA	NA	TRBJ2-7	CASSRTYNSYEQYF	TGTGCCAGCAGTCGGACTTACAACTCCTACGAGCAGTACTTC
TRBV11-2	TRBD2	NA	TRBJ2-7	CASSLARLAGGPGEQYF	TGTGCCAGCAGCTTAGCTCGACTAGCGGGAGGACCTGGAGAGCAGTACTTC
TRBV6-5	NA	once	TRBJ1-1	CASSRDKNTEAFF	TGTGCCAGCAGCCGGGACAAGAACACTGAAGCTTTCTTT
TRBV7-6	NA	NA	TRBJ2-7	CASSFGREFEQYF	TGTGCCAGCAGCTTCGGACGGGAGTTCGAGCAGTACTTC
TRBV5-1	TRBD1	NA	TRBJ2-7	CASSFLPGTGAYEQYF	TGCGCCAGCAGCTTTCTTCCCGGGACAGGGGCCTACGAGCAGTACTTC
TRBV10-1	NA	NA	TRBJ2-5	CASSGTTGETQYF	TGCGCCAGCAGTGGGACCACTGGGGAGACCCAGTACTTC
TRBV29-1	NA	NA	TRBJ1-4	CSVFWTATNEKLFF	TGCAGCGTTTTTTGGACGGCAACTAATGAAAAACTGTTTTTT